One and the same sample provided the 3 T cell receptor beta chains below, sequenced in a study of blood T cells in healthy people across ages. Alongside a J-beta primer mix, a sample-barcoded 5' primer served in a second PCR lasting about 7 to 11 cycles. A single record per CDR3 protein comes from TCRdb applying MiXCR to the 5' RACE reads. Of a few hundred thousand distinct CDR3 sequences in the sample, 25% to 30% were seen once. The specimen sequenced was blood. Every receptor here comes from a woman aged 70-85 years in good health.

The chain combines TRBV5-1 with TRBJ2-5, with 11 bases matching TRBD2. The DNA end lines up better with TRBJ2-1; the J call may be wrong. Germline lookup yields CDR1 SGHRS and CDR2 YFSETQ. The CDR3 length is 17 residues. The CDR3 sequence: CASSPGFSGGAGYEQFF. The CDR3 DNA reads as TGCGCCAGCAGCCCCGGCTTTAGCGGGGGGGCCGGGTATGAGCAGTTCTTC.

This clonotype has only a few counts. The CDR3 loop is CASSAGTSGSREQFF. The CDR3 coding sequence is TGTGCCAGCAGTGCCGGGACTAGCGGGAGTAGGGAGCAGTTCTTC. V and J are TRBV28 and TRBJ2-5; 14 nucleotides match TRBD2. With the DNA end fitting TRBJ2-1 better, the J assignment may be wrong. CDR3 size: 15 residues. Germline V CDR1 and CDR2: MDHEN, SYDVKM.

Only a few counts were recorded for this clonotype. V gene TRBV12-3 or TRBV12-4 combines with J gene TRBJ2-2; D may be TRBD2 (5 bases). V shed 7 bases and J shed 8 bases, with 8 bases lying between them. The CDR3 totals 11 residues. CDR3 in amino acids: CASTEGGELFF. CDR3 DNA sequence: TGTGCCAGCACCGAGGGTGGGGAGCTGTTTTTT.